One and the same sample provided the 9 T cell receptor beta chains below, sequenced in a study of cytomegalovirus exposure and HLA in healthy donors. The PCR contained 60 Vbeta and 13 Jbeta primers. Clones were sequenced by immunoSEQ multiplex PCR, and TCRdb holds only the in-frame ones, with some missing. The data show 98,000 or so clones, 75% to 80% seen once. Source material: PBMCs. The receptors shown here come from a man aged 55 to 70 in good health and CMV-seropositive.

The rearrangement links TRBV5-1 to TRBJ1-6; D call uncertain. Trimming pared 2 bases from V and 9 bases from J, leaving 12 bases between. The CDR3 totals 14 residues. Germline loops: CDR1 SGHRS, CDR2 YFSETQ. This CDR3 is CASSFEAFGSPLHF. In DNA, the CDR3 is TGCGCCAGCAGCTTCGAGGCCTTTGGTTCACCCCTCCACTTT.

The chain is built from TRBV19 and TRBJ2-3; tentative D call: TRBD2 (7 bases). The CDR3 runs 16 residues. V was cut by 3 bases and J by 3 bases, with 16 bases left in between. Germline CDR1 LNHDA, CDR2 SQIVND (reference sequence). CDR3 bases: TGTGCCAGTAGTATTGGGAACGGGGGGCTGACAGATACGCAGTATTTT. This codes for CASSIGNGGLTDTQYF.

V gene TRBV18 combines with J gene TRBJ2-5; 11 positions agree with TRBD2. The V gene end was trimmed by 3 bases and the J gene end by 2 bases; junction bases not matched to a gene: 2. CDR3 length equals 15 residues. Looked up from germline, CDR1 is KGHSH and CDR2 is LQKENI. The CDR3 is CASSPGTSGQETQYF. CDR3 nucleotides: TGTGCCAGCTCACCGGGGACTAGCGGACAAGAGACCCAGTACTTC.

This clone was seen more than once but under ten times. Here the CDR3 DNA reads TGTGCCAGCACCCCGACAGGCAACTATGGCTACACCTTC. It codes for CASTPTGNYGYTF. This chain links TRBV6-5 with TRBJ1-2, with D possibly TRBD1 on 6 matching bases. CDR3 length equals 13 residues. With 7 bases removed from V and 2 bases from J, the gap between germline ends came to 11 bases. Germline V gene lookup returns CDR1 MNHEY and CDR2 SVGAGI.

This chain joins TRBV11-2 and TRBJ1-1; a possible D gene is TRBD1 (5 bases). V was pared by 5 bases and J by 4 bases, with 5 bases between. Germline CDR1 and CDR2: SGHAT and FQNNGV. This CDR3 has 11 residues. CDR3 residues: CASSRGTEAFF. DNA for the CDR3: TGTGCCAGCAGCAGGGGCACTGAAGCTTTCTTT.

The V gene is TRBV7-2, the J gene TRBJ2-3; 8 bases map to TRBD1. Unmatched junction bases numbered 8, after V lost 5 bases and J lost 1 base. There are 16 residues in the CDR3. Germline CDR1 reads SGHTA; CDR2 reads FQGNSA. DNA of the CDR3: TGTGCCAGCAGCCGTAGCACAGGGGGAGGCACAGATACGCAGTATTTT. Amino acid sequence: CASSRSTGGGTDTQYF.

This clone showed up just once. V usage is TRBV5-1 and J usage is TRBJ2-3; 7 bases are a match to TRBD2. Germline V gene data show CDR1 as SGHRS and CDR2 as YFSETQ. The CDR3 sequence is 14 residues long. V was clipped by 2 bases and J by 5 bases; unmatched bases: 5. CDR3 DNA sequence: TGCGCCAGCAGCTTTGCGGGGGAAGTAGATACGCAGTATTTT. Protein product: CASSFAGEVDTQYF. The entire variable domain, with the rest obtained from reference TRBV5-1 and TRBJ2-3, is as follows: KAGVTQTPRYLIKTRGQQVTLSCSPISGHRSVSWYQQTPGQGLQFLFEYFSETQRNKGNFPGRFSGRQFSNSRSEMNVSTLELGDSALYLCASSFAGEVDTQYFGPGTRLTVL.

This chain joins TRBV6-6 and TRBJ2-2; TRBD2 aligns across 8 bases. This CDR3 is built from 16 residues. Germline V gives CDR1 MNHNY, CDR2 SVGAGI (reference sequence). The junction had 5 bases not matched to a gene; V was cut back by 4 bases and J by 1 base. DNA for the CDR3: TGTGCCAGCAGTTCTTTAGCGGGACTGAACACCGGGGAGCTGTTTTTT. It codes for CASSSLAGLNTGELFF.

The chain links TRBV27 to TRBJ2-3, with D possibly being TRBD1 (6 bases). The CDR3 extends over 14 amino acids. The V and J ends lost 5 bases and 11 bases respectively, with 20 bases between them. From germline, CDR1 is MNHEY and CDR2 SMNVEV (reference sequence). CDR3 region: CASSSPPYRVRQYF. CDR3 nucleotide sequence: TGTGCCAGCAGTAGCCCCCCCTACAGGGTTCGGCAGTATTTT.